The 27 T cell receptor beta chains below all came from one sample that was sequenced in a study of early T cells in non-severe SARS-CoV-2 infection (dated by TCRdb to about 2021). Libraries were prepared through 5' RACE. The sample was run on a NextSeq 500. Starting from the raw public reads, TCRdb applied fastp trimming at Q25, assembled clones with MiXCR and retained in-frame beta chains. Entries are consolidated by CDR3 protein sequence, retaining the most common genes and DNA. This sample gives 35,000 to 45,000 distinct CDR3 sequences in total; roughly 5.4% of them show up just once. Roughly 30% of the sample is in the top ten clones. The sequenced sample consisted of whole blood. All receptors derive from an adult who was a healthcare worker with PCR-confirmed SARS-CoV-2 infection or an uninfected control (not recorded which).

This clonotype was counted many times. The chain carries TRBV7-9 and TRBJ2-7, with D possibly being TRBD1 (6 bases). Germline values: CDR1 SEHNR, CDR2 FQNEAQ (reference sequence). Trimming cost V 5 bases and J 0 bases, with 11 bases left between them. The CDR3 length is 14 residues. CDR3 sequence (DNA): TGTGCCAGCAGCCTGACAGGTTCCTCCTACGAGCAGTACTTC. Encoded protein: CASSLTGSSYEQYF. Using reference TRBV7-9 and TRBJ2-7 for the parts outside the CDR3, the full variable domain is DTGVSQNPRHKITKRGQNVTFRCDPISEHNRLYWYRQTLGQGPEFLTYFQNEAQLEKSRLLSDRFSAERPKGSFSTLEIQRTEQGDSAMYLCASSLTGSSYEQYFGPGTRLTVT.

This chain connects TRBV11-2 to TRBJ2-7, with D perhaps TRBD2 (6 bases). In germline, CDR1 is SGHAT, CDR2 FQNNGV. This CDR3 spans 14 amino acids. Trimming took off 5 bases at V and 7 bases at J, with 18 bases between the two ends. CDR3 nucleotide sequence: TGTGCCAGCAGCCCAGGGACTGGTTTTCGAGAGCAGTACTTC. Translating it yields CASSPGTGFREQYF. Full variable domain (outside the CDR3, taken from reference TRBV11-2 and TRBJ2-7): EAGVAQSPRYKIIEKRQSVAFWCNPISGHATLYWYQQILGQGPKLLIQFQNNGVVDDSQLPKDRFSAERLKGVDSTLKIQPAKLEDSAVYLCASSPGTGFREQYFGPGTRLTVT.

This clonotype ranks as medium-sized. CDR3 region: CASSFGQANEQYF. In nucleotides, the CDR3 is TGTGCCAGCAGCTTTGGACAGGCCAACGAGCAGTACTTC. The V call is TRBV7-8, the J call TRBJ2-7, with 7 bases lining up with TRBD1. V was clipped by 3 bases and J by 5 bases; unmatched bases: 4. Germline lookup yields CDR1 SGHVS and CDR2 FQNEAQ. The CDR3 contains 13 residues.

This clonotype was seen repeatedly, ten times or more. J is TRBJ1-2 and V is TRBV27; D is possibly TRBD1 (6 bases). Germline V lookup: CDR1 MNHEY, CDR2 SMNVEV (reference sequence). This CDR3 comprises 14 residues. Trimming took 4 bases from V and 5 from J, leaving 14 bases between them. CDR3 in amino acids: CASSSGTHYYGYTF. The CDR3 DNA reads as TGTGCCAGCAGTTCCGGGACACACTATTATGGCTACACCTTC.

The table lists this clonotype with many counts. The rearrangement joins TRBV7-6 to TRBJ1-5; TRBD1 agrees at 10 bases. J was trimmed by 0 bases and V by 1 base; bases with no gene match: 6. Germline-derived CDR1 and CDR2 are SGHVS and FNYEAQ. This CDR3 comprises 18 residues. The CDR3 coding sequence is TGTGCCAGCAGCTTAGATAGGACAGGGGGAAATAGCAATCAGCCCCAGCATTTT. Residues: CASSLDRTGGNSNQPQHF.

In this sample, this clonotype turned up a few times. This chain connects TRBV11-2 to TRBJ1-2; maybe TRBD1 (6 bases). This CDR3 is 15 amino acids long. With 5 bases removed from V and 4 bases from J, the gap between germline ends came to 17 bases. CDR1 and CDR2 (germline): SGHAT, FQNNGV. The CDR3 nucleotides are TGTGCCAGCAGCGAAATCTGGGGGCATAGCTATGGCTACACCTTC. Its translation is CASSEIWGHSYGYTF.

This clonotype was recorded at least ten times. V gene TRBV7-6 combines with J gene TRBJ2-3; 15 bases map to TRBD2. Germline loops: CDR1 SGHVS, CDR2 FNYEAQ. V was pared by 4 bases and J by 2 bases, with 7 bases of the junction left unmatched. The CDR3 sequence is 18 residues long. The CDR3 sequence is CASSSGLAGGSDTDTQYF. The CDR3, as DNA: TGTGCCAGCAGCTCAGGACTAGCGGGGGGGTCGGACACAGATACGCAGTATTTT.

This clonotype was detected only a few times. The chain employs TRBV5-1 and TRBJ1-1, with TRBD1 as a possible D gene (5 bases). Germline assignment: CDR1 SGHRS and CDR2 YFSETQ. CDR3 length: 16 residues. V lost 0 bases to trimming and J lost 6 bases, with 18 bases between them. This CDR3 is CASSLGVPGQVPEAFF. The CDR3 nucleotides are TGCGCCAGCAGCTTGGGGGTCCCGGGGCAGGTTCCTGAAGCTTTCTTT.

This clonotype was detected ten times or more. V usage is TRBV5-1 and J usage is TRBJ2-2; no clear D gene. V lost 2 bases and J lost 1, with 6 bases in between. Germline V gives CDR1 SGHRS, CDR2 YFSETQ. This CDR3 region has 14 residues. CDR3 region: CASSFDVNTGELFF. Here the CDR3 DNA reads TGCGCCAGCAGCTTTGACGTGAACACCGGGGAGCTGTTTTTT. Complete variable domain (other parts from reference TRBV5-1 and TRBJ2-2): KAGVTQTPRYLIKTRGQQVTLSCSPISGHRSVSWYQQTPGQGLQFLFEYFSETQRNKGNFPGRFSGRQFSNSRSEMNVSTLELGDSALYLCASSFDVNTGELFFGEGSRLTVL.

This clonotype occurred many times. The chain couples TRBV6-1 to TRBJ2-1; D gene unclear. The CDR3 loop spans 11 amino acids. V lost 6 bases, J lost 8 bases, and 8 bases lay in between. CDR1 and CDR2 from the germline V gene are MNHNS and SASEGT. The CDR3 here is CASRWWDEQFF. In DNA, the CDR3 is TGTGCCAGCAGGTGGTGGGATGAGCAGTTCTTC.

This clonotype has a handful of counts. The chain uses TRBV3-1 and TRBJ1-1; 8 bases are a match to TRBD1. The CDR3 sequence is 13 residues long. The germline CDR1 and CDR2 sequences are LGHDT and YNNKEL (reference sequence). V shed 2 bases, J shed 6 bases, and the junction held 2 bases outside the gene matches. The CDR3 nucleotides read TGTGCCAGCAGCCAACCGACAGGGGCTGAAGCTTTCTTT. This translates into CASSQPTGAEAFF. Supplemented by reference TRBV3-1 and TRBJ1-1, the full variable domain reads DTAVSQTPKYLVTQMGNDKSIKCEQNLGHDTMYWYKQDSKKFLKIMFSYNNKELIINETVPNRFSPKSPDKAHLNLHINSLELGDSAVYFCASSQPTGAEAFFGQGTRLTVV.

This chain connects TRBV7-8 to TRBJ2-1; tentative D call: TRBD1 (6 bases). V gave up 0 bases and J gave up 0 bases, with 12 bases separating them. Germline CDR1 is SGHVS and CDR2 is FQNEAQ. This CDR3 comprises 17 residues. This CDR3 reads CASSLATGSSSYNEQFF. The CDR3 DNA follows: TGTGCCAGCAGCTTAGCGACAGGATCGAGCTCCTACAATGAGCAGTTCTTC. The variable domain in full, with the rest retrieved from reference TRBV7-8 and TRBJ2-1, is GAGVSQSPRYKVAKRGQDVALRCDPISGHVSLFWYQQALGQGPEFLTYFQNEAQLDKSGLPSDRFFAERPEGSVSTLKIQRTQQEDSAVYLCASSLATGSSSYNEQFFGPGTRLTVL.

This clonotype appeared many times. The CDR3 spells CASSPPGQRKQETQYF. The CDR3 nucleotides are TGTGCCAGCAGCCCCCCGGGACAGCGAAAACAAGAGACCCAGTACTTC. J is TRBJ2-5 and V is TRBV7-8; 7 nucleotides match TRBD1. V was clipped by 5 bases and J by 2 bases; unmatched bases: 11. This CDR3 is 16 amino acids long. Germline V gives CDR1 SGHVS, CDR2 FQNEAQ.

This clonotype was seen more than once but under ten times. V and J are TRBV28 and TRBJ1-4, with D tentatively TRBD1 (5 bases). Per the germline V gene, CDR1 is MDHEN and CDR2 is SYDVKM. Trimming took off 6 bases at V and 8 bases at J, with 19 bases between the two ends. CDR3 size: 15 residues. The CDR3 nucleotides read TGTGCCAGCAGAATTCCGGGACCCGGCGGCGAAAAACTGTTTTTT. Protein sequence: CASRIPGPGGEKLFF.

This clonotype was counted at least ten times. The chain couples TRBV5-1 to TRBJ2-5; 10 positions match TRBD2. Looked up from germline, CDR1 is SGHRS and CDR2 is YFSETQ. With V trimmed by 2 bases and J by 2 bases, 0 bases remained unmatched. This CDR3 spans 14 amino acids. The DNA of the CDR3 is TGCGCCAGCAGCTTACTAGCGGGGCAAGAGACCCAGTACTTC. Amino acids: CASSLLAGQETQYF.

This chain connects TRBV18 to TRBJ1-2; D is unclear. Germline V gives CDR1 KGHSH, CDR2 LQKENI. V was clipped by 1 base and J by 5 bases, with 8 bases between them. The CDR3 length is 13 residues. CDR3: CASSPQGAYGYTF. The CDR3 DNA is TGTGCCAGCTCACCACAGGGAGCTTATGGCTACACCTTC.

At least ten counts were recorded for this clonotype. The genes are TRBV3-1 and TRBJ2-5; 7 bases agree with TRBD1. The germline V gene encodes CDR1 LGHDT and CDR2 YNNKEL (reference sequence). J was trimmed by 2 bases and V by 5 bases; bases with no gene match: 5. The CDR3 is 14 amino acids. CDR3 sequence (DNA): TGTGCCAGCAGCGACAGGGTCGTTCAAGAGACCCAGTACTTC. It is translated as CASSDRVVQETQYF.

The CDR3 sequence is CASSPGTARRNTGELFF. CDR3 DNA sequence: TGTGCCAGCAGCCCCGGGACGGCTCGTAGAAACACCGGGGAGCTGTTTTTT. The J gene is TRBJ2-2, the V gene TRBV7-6; D tentatively reads TRBD1 or TRBD2 (5 bases each). Per the germline V gene, CDR1 is SGHVS and CDR2 is FNYEAQ. With 5 bases removed from V and 2 bases from J, the gap between germline ends came to 18 bases. The CDR3 is 17 amino acids.

This clonotype was detected ten times or more. The rearrangement uses TRBV15 and TRBJ2-1; D remains unclear. CDR1 and CDR2 (germline): LNHNV, YYDKDF (reference sequence). CDR3 length: 14 amino acids. Trimming cost V 0 bases and J 6 bases, with 9 bases left between them. As DNA, the CDR3 is TGTGCCACCAGCAGAGACCAGCAGGTCAATGAGCAGTTCTTC. Translating it yields CATSRDQQVNEQFF.

The table lists this clonotype with many counts. This chain joins TRBV9 and TRBJ2-7; 7 bases fit TRBD1. V dropped 2 bases and J dropped 5; count of bases not matched to a gene: 7. Looked up from germline, CDR1 is SGDLS and CDR2 is YYNGEE. CDR3 length: 14 amino acids. For the CDR3, the DNA is TGTGCCAGCAGCGTCGCGTACAGGGGCGACGAGCAGTACTTC. Amino acid sequence: CASSVAYRGDEQYF.

At least ten counts were recorded for this clonotype. The chain recombines TRBV12-3 or TRBV12-4 with TRBJ2-5, with 9 nucleotides matching TRBD1. V shed 5 bases, J shed 8 bases, and the junction held 9 bases outside the gene matches. This CDR3 is built from 14 residues. This chain's CDR3 is CASSRQGGYGTQYF. CDR3 nucleotide sequence: TGTGCCAGCAGTAGACAGGGGGGTTATGGAACCCAGTACTTC.

The rearrangement links TRBV19 to TRBJ2-1, with 8 bases matching TRBD2. V was clipped by 8 bases and J by 7 bases; unmatched bases: 16. In germline, CDR1 is LNHDA, CDR2 SQIVND (reference sequence). The CDR3 sequence is 16 residues long. As DNA, the CDR3 is TGTGCCAGTGGGGCGACGGGGTATAGCGGGATGAATGAGCAGTTCTTC. Amino acids: CASGATGYSGMNEQFF. Using reference TRBV19 and TRBJ2-1 for the parts outside the CDR3, the full variable domain is DGGITQSPKYLFRKEGQNVTLSCEQNLNHDAMYWYRQDPGQGLRLIYYSQIVNDFQKGDIAEGYSVSREKKESFPLTVTSAQKNPTAFYLCASGATGYSGMNEQFFGPGTRLTVL.

Ten or more counts support this clonotype. The rearrangement joins TRBV27 to TRBJ2-1, with 10 bases matching TRBD2. There are 17 residues in the CDR3. V dropped 3 bases and J dropped 2; count of bases not matched to a gene: 7. The V gene's germline CDR1 is MNHEY and CDR2 SMNVEV (reference sequence). The CDR3 bases are TGTGCCAGCAGTTTCGCTCGAAGCGGGGGGGCCTACAATGAGCAGTTCTTC. Its protein product is CASSFARSGGAYNEQFF.

This clonotype was picked up many times. V and J are TRBV7-9 and TRBJ1-5; TRBD1 matches 9 bases. Germline lookup yields CDR1 SEHNR and CDR2 FQNEAQ (reference sequence). This CDR3 is built from 13 residues. With 5 bases clipped from V and 8 bases from J, the junction kept 4 bases outside the gene matches. In DNA, the CDR3 is TGTGCCAGCAGCACAGGGGGCTGGGAGCCCCAGCATTTT. Protein sequence: CASSTGGWEPQHF.

This clonotype came up many times. The rearrangement joins TRBV6-2 or TRBV6-3 to TRBJ2-1; TRBD2 aligns across 8 bases. The CDR3 is made up of 14 amino acids. Germline V gene data show CDR1 as MNHEY and CDR2 as SVGEGT. J gave up 7 bases and V 4 bases, and 6 bases lay outside the gene matches. This CDR3 is CASSLSGSVNEQFF. DNA of the CDR3: TGTGCCAGCAGTTTAAGCGGGAGTGTAAATGAGCAGTTCTTC.

This sequence joins TRBV20-1 and TRBJ2-6, with 9 nucleotides matching TRBD1. J gave up 0 bases and V 6 bases, and 3 bases lay outside the gene matches. The CDR3 contains 15 residues. Per the germline V gene, CDR1 is DFQATT and CDR2 is SNEGSKA (reference sequence). CDR3 sequence (DNA): TGCAGTGCGACAGGGGGACACTCTGGGGCCAACGTCCTGACTTTC. It yields the protein CSATGGHSGANVLTF.

This clonotype was detected a few times. The chain has TRBV20-1 and TRBJ2-3; 12 bases align to TRBD2. Germline lookup yields CDR1 DFQATT and CDR2 SNEGSKA (reference sequence). CDR3 length: 15 amino acids. V lost 5 bases and J lost 5; bases outside the gene matches: 8. The DNA of the CDR3 is TGCAGTGCTTCTAGCGGGAGGGCCCTTGGAGATACGCAGTATTTT. Its translation: CSASSGRALGDTQYF.